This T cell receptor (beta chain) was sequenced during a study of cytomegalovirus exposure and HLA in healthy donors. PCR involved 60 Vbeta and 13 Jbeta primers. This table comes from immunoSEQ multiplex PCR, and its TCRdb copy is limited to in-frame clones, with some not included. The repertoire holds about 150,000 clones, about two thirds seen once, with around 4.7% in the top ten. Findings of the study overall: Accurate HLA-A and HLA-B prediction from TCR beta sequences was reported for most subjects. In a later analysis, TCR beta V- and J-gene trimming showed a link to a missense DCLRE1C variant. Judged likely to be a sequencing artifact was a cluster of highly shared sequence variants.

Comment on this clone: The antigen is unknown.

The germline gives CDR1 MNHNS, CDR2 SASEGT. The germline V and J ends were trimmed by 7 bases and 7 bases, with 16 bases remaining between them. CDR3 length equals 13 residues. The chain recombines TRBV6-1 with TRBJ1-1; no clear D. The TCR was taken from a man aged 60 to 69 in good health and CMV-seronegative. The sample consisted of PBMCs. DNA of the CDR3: TGTGCCAGCAACCTTCAGAGGCCCGGTGAAGCTTTCTTT. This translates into CASNLQRPGEAFF.